The 4 T cell receptor beta chains reported below all come from one sample, sequenced in a study of T cell responses to AZD1222 COVID-19 vaccine. The data were produced by immunoSEQ multiplex PCR, yet TCRdb's version contains in-frame clones alone and is incomplete. The profile shows approximately 140,000 clones, 91% of them singletons. The starting material was peripheral blood, obtained on day 0 of AZD1222 vaccination. The receptors originated from an adult in good health.

This rearrangement joins TRBV5-1 to TRBJ2-3; 8 nucleotides agree with TRBD2. The CDR3 covers 16 residues. With 4 bases clipped from V and 0 bases from J, the junction kept 7 bases outside the gene matches. Germline assignment: CDR1 SGHRS and CDR2 YFSETQ. The CDR3 sequence is CASSPLTSGSTDTQYF. Written as DNA, the CDR3 is TGCGCCAGCAGCCCCCTCACTAGCGGAAGCACAGATACGCAGTATTTT.

Only a few counts were recorded for this clone. The chain uses TRBV11-2 and TRBJ2-1; 14 bases agree with TRBD2. In germline, CDR1 is SGHAT, CDR2 FQNNGV. The CDR3 is made up of 17 amino acids. With 5 bases clipped from V and 0 bases from J, the junction kept 3 bases outside the gene matches. The CDR3, as DNA: TGTGCCAGCAGCGAGGGGACTAGCGGGAGCTCCTACAATGAGCAGTTCTTC. Protein product: CASSEGTSGSSYNEQFF.

This clone was observed once. The V call is TRBV7-2, the J call TRBJ1-5; no clear D gene. The V end was cut by 3 bases, the J end by 5 bases, with 11 bases between. The CDR3 is 14 residues long. The germline CDR1 and CDR2 sequences are SGHTA and FQGNSA. The CDR3: CASSFWEGDQPQHF. The CDR3 bases are TGTGCCAGCAGCTTTTGGGAAGGAGATCAGCCCCAGCATTTT.

The gene calls are TRBV6-2 or TRBV6-3 and TRBJ2-7; D perhaps matches TRBD2 (7 bases). The CDR3 is 14 amino acids. Germline values: CDR1 MNHEY, CDR2 SVGEGT. Trimming shortened V by 5 bases and J by 5 bases, and 16 bases separated the two germline ends. This CDR3 reads CASSQWGGFDEQYF. CDR3 coding DNA: TGTGCCAGCAGTCAATGGGGGGGCTTCGACGAGCAGTACTTC.